This T cell receptor (beta chain) was documented in a study of T cell responses to AZD1222 COVID-19 vaccine. Regarding this clone: Its antigen is unknown.

Sequenced by immunoSEQ multiplex PCR; TCRdb stores in-frame clones only, minus some. The table lists roughly 150,000 clones, approximately 90% of them singletons. Points from the study as a whole: Dominant CD4 TCR responses targeted spike regions 160-218 and 743-854. Two AZD1222 doses significantly raised spike-specific TCR breadth and depth over controls. Seropositive status at baseline applied to only 6 or 7 AZD1222 recipients.

This specimen was peripheral blood, taken 28 days after the second AZD1222 dose. The receptor comes from an adult who received the AZD1222 COVID-19 vaccine.

In DNA form, the CDR3 reads TGTGCCAGCAGTTTACGGGGCTCGGGGGAGGGGCAGTACTTC. This encodes CASSLRGSGEGQYF. The chain joins TRBV28 to TRBJ2-7, with 7 bases aligning to TRBD2. Per the germline V gene, CDR1 is MDHEN and CDR2 is SYDVKM. The ends lost 2 bases at V and 9 bases at J; junction bases unmatched: 10. The CDR3 totals 14 residues. The full variable domain, in which reference TRBV28 and TRBJ2-7 provide the parts outside the CDR3, is DVKVTQSSRYLVKRTGEKVFLECVQDMDHENMFWYRQDPGLGLRLIYFSYDVKMKEKGDIPEGYSVSREKKERFSLILESASTNQTSMYLCASSLRGSGEGQYFGPGTRLTVT.